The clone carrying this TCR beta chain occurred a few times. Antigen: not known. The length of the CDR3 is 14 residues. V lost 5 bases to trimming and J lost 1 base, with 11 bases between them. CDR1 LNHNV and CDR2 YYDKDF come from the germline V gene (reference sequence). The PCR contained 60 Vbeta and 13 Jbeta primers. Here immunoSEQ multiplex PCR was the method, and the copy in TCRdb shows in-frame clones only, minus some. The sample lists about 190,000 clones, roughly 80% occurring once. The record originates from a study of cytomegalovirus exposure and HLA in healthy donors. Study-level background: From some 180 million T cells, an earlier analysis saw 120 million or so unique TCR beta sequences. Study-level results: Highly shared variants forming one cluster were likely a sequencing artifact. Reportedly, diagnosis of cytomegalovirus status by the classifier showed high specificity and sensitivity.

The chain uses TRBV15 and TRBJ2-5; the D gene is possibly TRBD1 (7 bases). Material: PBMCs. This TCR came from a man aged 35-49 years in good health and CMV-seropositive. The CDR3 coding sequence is TGTGCCACCAGCGGGGGGACAGCCCAAGAGACCCAGTACTTC. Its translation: CATSGGTAQETQYF.